Shown below are 30 T cell receptor beta chains from a single sample sequenced in a study of molecular identifiers for immune sequencing clone quantification. TCRdb itself ran the PCR reads through MiXCR, one entry per CDR3 protein. There are 63,000 or so distinct CDR3 sequences in the sample; 15% to 20% occur only once, and approximately 1.5% lies in the top ten. Sequenced material: naive CD8+ T cells from blood, with Jurkat cell RNA spiked in. Subset defined: FACS-sorted CD8+CD4-CCR7+CD45RA+ naive T cells. All receptors come from a human donor in good health. Some libraries in this study had Jurkat cell RNA spiked in.

This clonotype was recorded many times. V usage is TRBV11-3 and J usage is TRBJ2-1; D call uncertain. Per the germline V gene, CDR1 is SGHNT and CDR2 is YENEEA. The CDR3 has 16 residues. V was cut by 5 bases and J by 3 bases, with 17 bases left in between. CDR3 sequence: CASSPVGGLGYNEQFF. The DNA of the CDR3 is TGTGCCAGCAGCCCAGTAGGTGGGTTGGGCTACAATGAGCAGTTCTTC.

This clonotype was seen only a few times. The junction shows a germline mismatch at one end, possibly a read error. J is TRBJ1-1 and V is TRBV7-9, with D maybe TRBD1 (5 bases). The CDR3 is made up of 15 amino acids. Germline V gives CDR1 SEHNR, CDR2 FQNEAQ (reference sequence). The CDR3 protein is CASSLDRQTNTEASF. CDR3 DNA: TGTGCCAGCAGCTTAGATCGACAGACGAACACTGAAGCTTCCTTT.

This clonotype was observed a few times. The rearrangement joins TRBV2 to TRBJ1-6; D possibly corresponds to TRBD1 (6 bases). V was clipped by 5 bases and J by 3 bases, with 11 bases between them. The CDR3 has 15 residues. The germline V gene encodes CDR1 SNHLY and CDR2 FYNNEI. The chain's CDR3 is CASSTGGFYNSPLHF. The CDR3 DNA is TGTGCCAGCAGTACGGGGGGCTTCTATAATTCACCCCTCCACTTT.

Details on this clonotype: A read error may produce the germline difference seen at one junction end. This chain connects TRBV15 to TRBJ2-1; the match to TRBD2 covers 10 bases. Germline CDR1 LNHNV, CDR2 YYDKDF (reference sequence). The CDR3 extends over 16 amino acids. CDR3 in DNA: TGTGTCACCAGCAGAGATCAGCGGGAGGGCCCTGATGAGCAGTTCTTC. Its translation: CVTSRDQREGPDEQFF.

In this sample, this clonotype turned up many times. The chain carries TRBV28 and TRBJ2-3, with 7 nucleotides matching TRBD2. CDR3 length: 18 amino acids. Trimming took 2 bases from V and 0 from J; bases not matched to a gene: 11. Germline values: CDR1 MDHEN, CDR2 SYDVKM. The CDR3 coding sequence is TGTGCCAGCAGTTTACCGGGGGAAAGCGGGACTAGCACAGATACGCAGTATTTT. Translating it yields CASSLPGESGTSTDTQYF.

Note on this clonotype: The junction does not match germline at one end; this may be a read error. The chain links TRBV7-6 to TRBJ1-6; no clear D. The CDR3 totals 12 residues. Germline-derived CDR1 and CDR2 are SGHVS and FNYEAQ. The CDR3: CASSPMGSPPHF. The DNA of the CDR3 is TGTGCCAGCAGCCCGATGGGTTCACCCCCCCACTTT.

This clonotype was counted at least ten times. The genes are TRBV29-1 and TRBJ2-7; tentatively, D is TRBD1 (6 bases). Trimming removed 6 bases from V and 7 bases from J, with 22 bases in between. Germline CDR1 reads SQVTM; CDR2 reads ANQGSEA. CDR3 size: 14 residues. The CDR3 sequence: CSVETASGAYEQYF. In DNA form, the CDR3 reads TGCAGCGTAGAAACCGCCTCAGGGGCGTATGAGCAGTACTTC.

In its sample, this clonotype was seen many times. The J gene is TRBJ2-7, the V gene TRBV6-5, with no clear D. This CDR3 has 14 amino acids. CDR1 and CDR2 from the germline V gene are MNHEY and SVGAGI. The V end was cut by 5 bases, the J end by 1 base, with 12 bases between. The CDR3 DNA reads as TGTGCCAGCAGTGAGTGGGCAGGTTCCTACGAGCAGTACTTC. This translates into CASSEWAGSYEQYF.

The gene calls are TRBV12-3 or TRBV12-4 and TRBJ2-7, with 9 nucleotides matching TRBD2. V trimming: 3 bases; J trimming: 2 bases; junction bases outside the gene matches: 2. The CDR3 contains 14 residues. The CDR3 nucleotides are TGTGCCAGCAGTTTCGCTAGCGGGACCTACGAGCAGTACTTC. Protein sequence: CASSFASGTYEQYF.

This clonotype was detected ten times or more. The chain's CDR3 is CAISESAGGDTQYF. Written as DNA, the CDR3 is TGTGCCATCAGTGAGTCGGCAGGGGGGGATACGCAGTATTTT. The chain is built from TRBV10-3 and TRBJ2-3; maybe TRBD1 (7 bases). The germline V gene encodes CDR1 ENHRY and CDR2 SYGVKD. V was pared by 0 bases and J by 6 bases, with 10 bases between. This CDR3 is built from 14 residues.

This clonotype occurred once. A much larger clone sits a single nucleotide away, making a read error possible. The chain is built from TRBV6-1 and TRBJ2-7; 8 nucleotides align to TRBD2. V shed 7 bases and J 5 bases; nucleotides not matched to a gene: 10. The CDR3 contains 14 residues. Germline V gene sequence: CDR1 MNHNS, CDR2 SASEGT. CDR3 sequence (DNA): TGTGCCAGCAAGGGGACTGGCGGGGGGAACGAGCAGTACTTC. The encoded protein is CASKGTGGGNEQYF.

The V and J genes are TRBV12-5 and TRBJ2-1; 12 positions match TRBD2. The CDR3 length is 20 residues. The trim removed 5 bases at V and 2 bases at J, leaving 16 bases unmatched. The germline CDR1 and CDR2 sequences are LGHNT and FRNRAP. CDR3 sequence (DNA): TGTGCTAGTGGTCTCCCCCTGGGTCTAGCGGGAGGGAGCCCCTACAATGAGCAGTTCTTC. This encodes CASGLPLGLAGGSPYNEQFF.

The V gene is TRBV27, the J gene TRBJ2-2; TRBD2 matches at 9 bases. CDR3 size: 18 residues. J gave up 3 bases and V 5 bases, and 13 bases lay outside the gene matches. Germline lookup yields CDR1 MNHEY and CDR2 SMNVEV (reference sequence). The CDR3 nucleotides are TGTGCCAGCAGTCGTTATTTTAGCGGGAGTAGGGACACCGGGGAGCTGTTTTTT. Amino acids: CASSRYFSGSRDTGELFF.

This clonotype was picked up many times. The chain recombines TRBV7-9 with TRBJ2-7, with 8 nucleotides matching TRBD1. The CDR3 totals 14 residues. With V trimmed by 4 bases and J by 3 bases, 5 bases remained unmatched. Germline V gene lookup returns CDR1 SEHNR and CDR2 FQNEAQ (reference sequence). DNA of the CDR3: TGTGCCAGCAGCTCAGGACAGGGAGGCTACGAGCAGTACTTC. It is translated as CASSSGQGGYEQYF.

V gene TRBV20-1 combines with J gene TRBJ2-1; 7 positions agree with TRBD1. The germline V gene has CDR1 DFQATT and CDR2 SNEGSKA (reference sequence). CDR3 size: 14 residues. Trimming removed 4 bases from V and 4 bases from J; junction bases left unmatched: 7. The CDR3 protein is CSATGQDSYNEQFF. In DNA, the CDR3 is TGCAGTGCTACCGGACAGGATTCTTACAATGAGCAGTTCTTC.

This clonotype was detected many times. This chain uses TRBV7-2 with TRBJ2-7; 7 nucleotides align to TRBD2. The V and J ends lost 2 bases and 5 bases, in that order; junction bases with no gene match: 9. The CDR3 is 15 residues long. Germline V gives CDR1 SGHTA, CDR2 FQGNSA. CDR3 sequence reads: CASSLSAGEYDEQYF. The CDR3 DNA reads TGTGCCAGCAGCTTATCGGCGGGAGAGTATGACGAGCAGTACTTC.

There are many counts of this clonotype. The chain uses TRBV27 and TRBJ1-5; no firm D call. The V and J ends lost 3 bases and 4 bases respectively, with 7 bases between them. The CDR3 consists of 13 residues. CDR1 MNHEY and CDR2 SMNVEV come from the germline V gene (reference sequence). CDR3 residues: CASSLSGNQPQHF. For the CDR3, the DNA is TGTGCCAGCAGTTTGAGTGGTAATCAGCCCCAGCATTTT.

V is TRBV12-3 or TRBV12-4 and J is TRBJ1-1; 9 bases are a match to TRBD1. CDR3 length: 12 amino acids. Unmatched junction bases numbered 10, after V lost 10 bases and J lost 10 bases. The CDR3 sequence: CATGTGLYGAFF. DNA of the CDR3: TGTGCCACCGGGACAGGGCTGTATGGAGCTTTCTTT.

This clonotype was seen at least ten times. The chain is built from TRBV7-3 and TRBJ2-6; D is unresolved. V lost 3 bases to trimming and J lost 2 bases, with 2 bases between them. The CDR3 is 13 amino acids. Looked up from germline, CDR1 is SGHTA and CDR2 is FQGTGA. The CDR3 reads CASSLAGANVLTF. Here the CDR3 DNA reads TGTGCCAGCAGCTTGGCTGGGGCCAACGTCCTGACTTTC.

V and J are TRBV4-3 and TRBJ2-6; the D is unclear. CDR3 size: 14 residues. V was pared by 0 bases and J by 1 base, with 1 base between. CDR1 and CDR2 (germline): LGHNA, YSLEER. The CDR3 DNA follows: TGCGCCAGCAGCCAAGAGTCTGGGGCCAACGTCCTGACTTTC. This codes for CASSQESGANVLTF.

With regard to this clonotype: A single base separates this from a much larger clone, so it may be a read error. V usage is TRBV20-1 and J usage is TRBJ2-1; 7 bases agree with TRBD1. The CDR3 extends over 16 amino acids. Germline V gene data show CDR1 as DFQATT and CDR2 as SNEGSKA (reference sequence). The V segment lost 6 bases and the J segment 5 bases; nucleotides outside the gene matches: 16. The DNA of the CDR3 is TGCAGTGCCCCGACCGGCGACAGGGTACGGCACAATGAGCAGTTCTTC. It specifies CSAPTGDRVRHNEQFF.

The sample holds a few counts of this clonotype. The chain uses TRBV11-2 and TRBJ2-3, with a possible D match to TRBD2 (5 bases). The V gene lost 1 base and the J gene lost 4 bases, with 12 bases spanning the gap. The germline gives CDR1 SGHAT, CDR2 FQNNGV. The CDR3 runs to 15 residues. The CDR3 region is CASSLVGSGADTQYF. Written as DNA, the CDR3 is TGTGCCAGCAGCTTAGTCGGCTCCGGGGCAGATACGCAGTATTTT.

In this sample, this clonotype turned up a few times. An end of the junction differs from the germline gene, which may be a read error. In DNA, the CDR3 is TGTGCTAGCAGCTTGGGGCAGTTCGGGTCAGATACGCAGTATTTT. Amino acid sequence: CASSLGQFGSDTQYF. The V gene is TRBV7-7, the J gene TRBJ2-3; TRBD1 might be the D (5 bases). The CDR3 contains 15 residues. Germline loops: CDR1 SSHAT, CDR2 FNYEAQ (reference sequence).

This clonotype showed up many times. The gene calls are TRBV6-2 or TRBV6-3 and TRBJ2-1; 10 bases agree with TRBD2. The germline CDR1 and CDR2 sequences are MNHEY and SVGEGT. This CDR3 is 16 amino acids long. Trimming removed 0 bases from V and 4 bases from J; junction bases left unmatched: 3. The CDR3 region is CASSYSLAGEYNEQFF. DNA for the CDR3: TGTGCCAGCAGTTACTCCCTAGCGGGAGAGTACAATGAGCAGTTCTTC.

This clonotype was seen repeatedly, ten times or more. This chain connects TRBV12-3 or TRBV12-4 to TRBJ2-6, with D uncertain. This CDR3 region has 14 residues. Trimming pared 6 bases from V and 4 bases from J, leaving 10 bases between. The CDR3 bases are TGTGCCAGCAGCCGTGGATCCGGGGCCAACGTCCTGACTTTC. It encodes CASSRGSGANVLTF.

Ten or more counts support this clonotype. The chain carries TRBV21-1 and TRBJ2-6; the D call TRBD1 from the table was never checked on the DNA. TRBV21-1 is shown as a pseudogene. The CDR3 runs 18 residues. The CDR3 nucleotides are TGTGCCAGCAGCAAAGGACAGGGGGTCTTGGCTGGGGCCAACGTCCTGACTTTC. Residues: CASSKGQGVLAGANVLTF.

This clonotype has at least ten counts. The chain couples TRBV3-1 to TRBJ2-3, with 7 bases aligning to TRBD2. V lost 3 bases, J lost 3 bases, and 6 bases stayed unmatched. Germline-derived CDR1 and CDR2 are LGHDT and YNNKEL (reference sequence). The CDR3 extends over 15 amino acids. CDR3 sequence: CASSHPAGATDTQYF. The CDR3 DNA is TGTGCCAGCAGCCATCCGGCGGGAGCAACAGATACGCAGTATTTT.

There are many counts of this clonotype. The chain is built from TRBV28 and TRBJ1-1, with 8 bases lining up with TRBD1. The CDR3 spans 15 residues. CDR1 MDHEN and CDR2 SYDVKM come from the germline V gene. Unmatched junction bases numbered 7, after V lost 5 bases and J lost 2 bases. The CDR3 DNA sequence: TGTGCCAGCAGTAGCAGGGGGCCCTTAAACACTGAAGCTTTCTTT. Translated: CASSSRGPLNTEAFF. The variable domain in full, completed from reference TRBV28 and TRBJ1-1, reads DVKVTQSSRYLVKRTGEKVFLECVQDMDHENMFWYRQDPGLGLRLIYFSYDVKMKEKGDIPEGYSVSREKKERFSLILESASTNQTSMYLCASSSRGPLNTEAFFGQGTRLTVV.

The chain couples TRBV7-8 to TRBJ2-3; D is perhaps TRBD2 (6 bases). The CDR3 is made up of 15 amino acids. Trimming removed 5 bases from V and 0 bases from J, with 12 bases in between. Per the germline V gene, CDR1 is SGHVS and CDR2 is FQNEAQ. The CDR3 spells CASSLEGPSTDTQYF. In nucleotides, the CDR3 is TGTGCCAGCAGCCTGGAGGGACCCAGCACAGATACGCAGTATTTT.

This clonotype was counted many times. V and J are TRBV6-1 and TRBJ2-3, with 8 bases lining up with TRBD2. The CDR3 is 15 amino acids. Germline CDR1 is MNHNS and CDR2 is SASEGT. V shed 2 bases and J 3 bases; nucleotides not matched to a gene: 4. CDR3: CASSEYIAGTDTQYF. The CDR3 nucleotides read TGTGCCAGCAGTGAATATATAGCGGGAACAGATACGCAGTATTTT.